The clone carrying this TCR beta chain was counted only a few times. TCR beta CDR3 sequences were amplified from RNA transcripts. In the first-round RT-PCR of the TCR CDR3, the HTBI primer set was used. MiXCR, applied by TCRdb to the multiplex PCR reads, yields one record per CDR3 protein. The repertoire holds roughly 240,000 distinct CDR3 sequences, with 15% to 20% as singletons. The data derive from a study of T cells in Graves' hyperthyroidism and ophthalmopathy. CDR1 and CDR2 from the germline V gene are MDHEN and SYDVKM. CDR3 length equals 12 residues. Ophthalmopathy cases met thresholds of Clinical Activity Score at least 3, NOSPECS grade at least 4 and duration under 3 months.

The clonotype originates from a woman under 30 with Graves' ophthalmopathy. The chain couples TRBV28 to TRBJ2-7; a possible D gene is TRBD1 (6 bases). Sequencing was done on a sample of blood. The chain's CDR3 is CASRGGGHEQYF. In DNA, the CDR3 is TGTGCGAGCCGGGGTGGGGGCCACGAGCAGTACTTC.